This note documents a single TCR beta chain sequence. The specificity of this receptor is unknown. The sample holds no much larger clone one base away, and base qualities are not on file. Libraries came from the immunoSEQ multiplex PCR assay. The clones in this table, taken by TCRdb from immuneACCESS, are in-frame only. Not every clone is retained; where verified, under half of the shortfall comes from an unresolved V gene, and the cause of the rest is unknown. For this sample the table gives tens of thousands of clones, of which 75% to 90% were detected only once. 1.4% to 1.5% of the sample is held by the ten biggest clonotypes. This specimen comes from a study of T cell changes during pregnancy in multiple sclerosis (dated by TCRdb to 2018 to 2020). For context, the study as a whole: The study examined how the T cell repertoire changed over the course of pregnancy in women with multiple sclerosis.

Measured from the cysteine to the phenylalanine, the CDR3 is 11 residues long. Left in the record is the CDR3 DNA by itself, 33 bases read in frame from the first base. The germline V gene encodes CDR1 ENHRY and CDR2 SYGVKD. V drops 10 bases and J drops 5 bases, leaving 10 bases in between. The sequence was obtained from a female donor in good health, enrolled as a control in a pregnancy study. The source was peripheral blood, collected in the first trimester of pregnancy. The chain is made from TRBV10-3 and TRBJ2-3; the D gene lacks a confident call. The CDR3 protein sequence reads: CATCDIDTQYF. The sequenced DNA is TGTGCCACCTGTGACATAGATACGCAGTATTTT.